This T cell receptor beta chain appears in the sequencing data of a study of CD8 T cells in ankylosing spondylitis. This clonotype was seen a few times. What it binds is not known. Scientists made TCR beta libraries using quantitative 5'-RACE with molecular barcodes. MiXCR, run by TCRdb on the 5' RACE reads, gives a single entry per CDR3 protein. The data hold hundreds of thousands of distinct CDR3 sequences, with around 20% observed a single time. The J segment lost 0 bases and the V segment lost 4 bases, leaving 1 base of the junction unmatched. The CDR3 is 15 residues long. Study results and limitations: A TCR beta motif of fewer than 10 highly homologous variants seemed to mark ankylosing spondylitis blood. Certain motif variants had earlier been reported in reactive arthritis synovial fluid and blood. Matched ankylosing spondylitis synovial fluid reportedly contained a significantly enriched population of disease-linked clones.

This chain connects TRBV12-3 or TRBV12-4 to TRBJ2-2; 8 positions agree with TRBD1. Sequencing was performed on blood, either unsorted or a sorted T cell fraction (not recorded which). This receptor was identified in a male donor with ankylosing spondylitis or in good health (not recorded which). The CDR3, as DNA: TGTGCCAGCAGTTCAGGGGGCGCGAACACCGGGGAGCTGTTTTTT. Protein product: CASSSGGANTGELFF.